The text below deals with one T cell receptor beta chain. Its antigen is unidentified. Each PCR contained spiked-in synthetic TCR analog templates. The repertoire was sequenced with immunoSEQ multiplex PCR; TCRdb's copy has only in-frame clones and lacks some. The data show tens of thousands of clones, with more than 75% seen just once and about 16% held by the top ten. These data are taken from a study of PD-L1 blockade in urothelial cancer. As for the study in general: The median number of T cells present in blood samples was 130,000 to 150,000. Points from the study as a whole: Lower than median blood TCR clonality before treatment predicted better survival.

The time point is: pretreatment peripheral blood. Sample contribution per patient ranged from 1 to 8, covering pretreatment and on-treatment. V lost 2 bases to trimming and J lost 4 bases, with 10 bases between them. The V gene's germline CDR1 is MGHDK and CDR2 SYGVNS. There are 14 residues in the CDR3. The chain employs TRBV25-1 and TRBJ2-3; D gene unclear. The receptor comes from a man in his sixties with urothelial cancer. Sequenced here: PBMCs, sampled around atezolizumab (anti-PD-L1) treatment. The CDR3 DNA reads TGTGCCAGCAGTGAAGGCCGATCCGCAGATACGCAGTATTTT. The encoded protein is CASSEGRSADTQYF.